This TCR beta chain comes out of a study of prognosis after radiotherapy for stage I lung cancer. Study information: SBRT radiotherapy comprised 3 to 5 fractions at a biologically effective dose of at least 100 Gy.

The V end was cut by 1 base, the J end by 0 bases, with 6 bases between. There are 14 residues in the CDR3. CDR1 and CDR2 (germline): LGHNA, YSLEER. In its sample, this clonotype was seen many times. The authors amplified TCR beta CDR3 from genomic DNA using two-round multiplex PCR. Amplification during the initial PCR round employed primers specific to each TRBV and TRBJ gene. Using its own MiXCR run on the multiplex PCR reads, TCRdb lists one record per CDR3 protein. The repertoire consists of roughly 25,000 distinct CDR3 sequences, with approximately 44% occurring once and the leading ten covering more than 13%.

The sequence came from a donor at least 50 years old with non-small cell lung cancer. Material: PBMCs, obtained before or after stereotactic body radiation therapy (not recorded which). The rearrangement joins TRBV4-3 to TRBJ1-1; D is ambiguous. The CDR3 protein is CASSQVGMNTEAFF. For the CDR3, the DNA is TGCGCCAGCAGCCAAGTGGGGATGAACACTGAAGCTTTCTTT.